This is a list of T cell receptor beta chains from one sample in a study of PD-L1 blockade in urothelial cancer. Some clones are missing from TCRdb's copy, which holds only in-frame ones; the method was immunoSEQ multiplex PCR. This table has around 100,000 clones, around 91% appearing once. The starting material was PBMCs, obtained around atezolizumab (anti-PD-L1) treatment. The receptors originated from a man aged 55-75 years with urothelial cancer. CDR3s include the opening cysteine and the closing phenylalanine or tryptophan. D genes are given only for firm matches. The size of a clone is reported for some rows only, either as once, few or many, or as a class for expanded clones.

j_call clone_size v_call d_call cdr3_aa cdr3_nt
TRBJ2-6 . TRBV5-1 . CASSLVGSSSGANVLTF TGCGCCAGCAGCTTGGTGGGCAGTAGCTCTGGGGCCAACGTCCTGACTTTC
TRBJ2-1 . TRBV7-2 . CASRRSDNEQFF TGTGCCAGCAGGCGATCCGACAATGAGCAGTTCTTC
TRBJ2-2 . TRBV2 . CASSEGRARGELFF TGTGCCAGCAGTGAGGGCAGGGCAAGGGGGGAGCTGTTTTTT
TRBJ2-7 once TRBV5-4 TRBD2 CASSHWTSGSSYEQYF TGTGCCAGCAGCCACTGGACTAGCGGGAGTAGCTACGAGCAGTACTTC
TRBJ2-5 . TRBV5-4 TRBD2 CASSLQAASGDQETQYF TGTGCCAGCAGCCTCCAGGCGGCTAGCGGGGACCAAGAGACCCAGTACTTC
TRBJ2-1 . TRBV7-6 . CASSLISSVVNEQFF TGTGCCAGCAGCTTAATTTCGTCGGTGGTCAATGAGCAGTTCTTC
TRBJ2-3 . TRBV29-1 . CSALDQGGSDTQYF TGCAGCGCTCTAGACCAGGGTGGGTCAGATACGCAGTATTTT
TRBJ1-2 . TRBV19 TRBD1 CASSTGQGGTYGYTF TGTGCCAGTAGTACCGGACAGGGGGGGACCTATGGCTACACCTTC
TRBJ2-7 . TRBV7-2 . CASSSSPEQYF TGTGCCAGCAGTTCTTCCCCCGAGCAGTACTTC
TRBJ2-1 . TRBV5-4 . CASSQDTEQFF TGTGCCAGCAGCCAGGACACCGAGCAGTTCTTC
TRBJ2-1 . TRBV4-2 TRBD2 CASSRTLAGGPINEQFF TGTGCCAGCAGCCGTACTCTAGCGGGAGGGCCGATCAATGAGCAGTTCTTC
TRBJ2-1 . TRBV7-9 TRBD1 CASSSSSGTAYNEQFF TGTGCCAGCAGCTCATCGTCCGGGACAGCTTACAATGAGCAGTTCTTC
TRBJ2-1 . TRBV5-4 . CAPRWEGENEQFF TGTGCCCCCCGGTGGGAGGGGGAAAATGAGCAGTTCTTC
TRBJ2-5 . TRBV7-3 TRBD2 CASSLNAGGEETQYF TGTGCCAGCAGCTTAAATGCGGGGGGGGAAGAGACCCAGTACTTC
TRBJ2-2 . TRBV4-2 . CASSQDTQGGELFF TGTGCCAGCAGCCAAGATACGCAGGGCGGGGAGCTGTTTTTT
TRBJ1-2 . TRBV4-2 . CASSQDRGDINYGYTF TGTGCCAGCAGCCAAGATCGGGGGGACATTAACTATGGCTACACCTTC
TRBJ2-5 . TRBV19 . CASSVSGAQETQYF TGTGCCAGTAGTGTGTCGGGAGCCCAAGAGACCCAGTACTTC
TRBJ2-1 . TRBV7-6 TRBD2 CASSLGRGRANEQFF TGTGCCAGCAGCTTGGGGCGGGGGAGGGCCAATGAGCAGTTCTTC
TRBJ2-3 . TRBV2 TRBD2 CASSGQKGRRESTDTQYF TGTGCCAGCAGCGGACAAAAGGGTAGGCGGGAGAGCACAGATACGCAGTATTTT
TRBJ2-3 . TRBV6-1 . CASSEAGASSTDTQYF TGTGCCAGCAGTGAAGCTGGAGCTTCCAGCACAGATACGCAGTATTTT
TRBJ2-1 once TRBV30 TRBD1 CAWTRGLTSNEQFF TGTGCCTGGACGAGGGGGCTAACGTCCAATGAGCAGTTCTTC
TRBJ1-1 once TRBV10-1 . CASSESGAPAFF TGCGCCAGCAGTGAAAGTGGGGCCCCAGCTTTCTTT
TRBJ2-7 . TRBV5-1 TRBD2 CASSWGTSGSSYEQYF TGCGCCAGCAGCTGGGGGACTAGCGGGAGCTCCTACGAGCAGTACTTC
TRBJ2-7 . TRBV5-1 . CASSQTGTAGYEQYF TGCGCCAGCAGCCAGACGGGGACGGCGGGGTACGAGCAGTACTTC
TRBJ2-2 . TRBV29-1 TRBD1 CSGNRGDTGELFF TGCAGCGGAAACAGGGGGGACACCGGGGAGCTGTTTTTT
TRBJ1-4 once TRBV18 . CASSDLTGYNEKLFF TGTGCCAGCTCCGATCTGACAGGATACAATGAAAAACTGTTTTTT
TRBJ2-3 few TRBV7-8 TRBD2 CASSTGTSGSVGTDTQYF TGTGCCAGCAGCACAGGGACTAGCGGGAGTGTTGGCACAGATACGCAGTATTTT
TRBJ2-7 . TRBV4-1 . CASSRERQAEQYF TGCGCCAGCAGCCGCGAAAGACAGGCCGAGCAGTACTTC
TRBJ1-2 few TRBV6-1 TRBD1 CASSEAGQTYGYTF TGTGCCAGCAGTGAAGCGGGACAGACGTATGGCTACACCTTC
TRBJ1-2 . TRBV9 . CASSVNRGYTF TGTGCCAGCAGCGTGAATAGAGGCTACACCTTC
TRBJ2-3 . TRBV5-1 TRBD2 CASSFGGDGTDTQYF TGCGCCAGCAGCTTCGGGGGGGACGGCACAGATACGCAGTATTTT
TRBJ1-1 . TRBV18 . CASSPPDQGYAEAFF TGTGCCAGCTCACCACCAGACCAGGGGTATGCGGAAGCTTTCTTT
TRBJ2-4 . TRBV5-1 . CASSLVPQRAKNIQYF TGCGCCAGCAGCTTGGTCCCCCAACGGGCCAAAAACATTCAGTACTTC
TRBJ2-7 . TRBV7-2 TRBD2 CASSFGTSGVYEQYF TGTGCCAGCAGCTTCGGGACTAGCGGAGTATACGAGCAGTACTTC
TRBJ2-1 . TRBV7-6 TRBD1 CASSRLTGQQYNEQFF TGTGCCAGCAGCCGACTCACGGGACAGCAGTACAATGAGCAGTTCTTC
TRBJ2-5 once TRBV21-1 . CASSKGTRGNRQETQYF TGTGCCAGCAGCAAAGGTACGCGGGGAAATCGACAAGAGACCCAGTACTTC
TRBJ1-1 . TRBV29-1 TRBD1 CSVGQGRTEAFF TGCAGCGTGGGACAGGGACGGACTGAAGCTTTCTTT
TRBJ2-3 . TRBV7-2 . CASSFYSGTDTQYF TGTGCCAGCAGCTTTTATAGTGGCACAGATACGCAGTATTTT
TRBJ1-2 . TRBV5-1 TRBD1 CASSLEAGGPRGYTF TGCGCCAGCAGCTTGGAGGCAGGGGGCCCCCGGGGCTACACCTTC
TRBJ2-3 . TRBV5-5 TRBD2 CASSLATSGGSTGHTDTQYF TGTGCCAGCAGCTTGGCGACTAGCGGGGGGTCTACCGGCCACACAGATACGCAGTATTTT
TRBJ2-2 . TRBV4-2 TRBD1 CASSPGQGANTGELFF TGTGCCAGCAGCCCGGGACAGGGGGCGAACACCGGGGAGCTGTTTTTT
TRBJ2-5 . TRBV11-3 TRBD1 CASSPGQGAETQYF TGTGCCAGCAGCCCGGGACAGGGGGCAGAGACCCAGTACTTC
TRBJ1-5 . TRBV6-1 . CASSERDSVWSNQPQHF TGTGCCAGCAGTGAGCGGGACTCGGTTTGGAGCAATCAGCCCCAGCATTTT
TRBJ1-2 . TRBV28 . CASRTTPRGSYGYTF TGTGCCAGCAGGACTACCCCGCGGGGGTCTTATGGCTACACCTTC
TRBJ2-2 . TRBV10-3 TRBD2 CAISELLAGAGELFF TGTGCCATCAGTGAGCTTCTAGCGGGGGCCGGGGAGCTGTTTTTT
TRBJ2-3 . TRBV5-1 . CASSQTSPKRYF TGCGCCAGCAGCCAGACTAGTCCGAAGCGGTATTTT
TRBJ1-3 . TRBV7-2 TRBD1 CASSPGQGNTIYF TGTGCTAGCAGCCCAGGACAGGGGAACACCATATATTTT